This entry lists 26 T cell receptor beta chains sequenced from one sample in a study of CD8 T cells in ankylosing spondylitis. TCRdb reanalysed the 5' RACE reads using MiXCR and keeps one entry per CDR3 protein. This table holds more than 600,000 distinct CDR3 sequences, around 19% found once. Overall study findings and caveats: Ankylosing spondylitis blood appeared to be characterized by a TCR beta motif of eight highly homologous variants.

These receptors lack a known antigen. The sequenced sample consisted of blood, either unsorted or a sorted T cell fraction (not recorded which). The receptors here all came from a male donor with ankylosing spondylitis.

The chain is built from TRBV7-2 and TRBJ2-1; D remains ambiguous. Germline CDR1 and CDR2: SGHTA and FQGNSA. The ends were cut back, 7 bases at V and 2 bases at J, with 9 bases in the middle. The CDR3 is 13 residues long. The CDR3 region has the DNA TGTGCCAGCACCTACTCAGCCTACAATGAGCAGTTCTTC. As protein: CASTYSAYNEQFF.

DNA for the CDR3: TGTGCCAGACCCCCCGGGACTAGCGGGAGGGGCCCGCAGTATTTT. This gives the protein CARPPGTSGRGPQYF. The genes are TRBV27 and TRBJ2-3, with 16 bases fitting TRBD2. Trimming took 9 bases from V and 10 from J; bases not matched to a gene: 10. Germline V CDR1 and CDR2: MNHEY, SMNVEV (reference sequence). The CDR3 contains 15 residues.

This clonotype was observed a few times. The V and J genes are TRBV12-3 or TRBV12-4 and TRBJ1-5; D perhaps matches TRBD1 (5 bases). The CDR3 is made up of 14 amino acids. V was cut by 5 bases and J by 7 bases, with 15 bases left in between. DNA for the CDR3: TGTGCCAGCAGTACTGGGGGGGGACGCCAGCCCCAGCATTTT. It translates to CASSTGGGRQPQHF.

This chain uses TRBV2 with TRBJ1-1; D is uncertain. The V gene lost 2 bases and the J gene lost 1 base, with 5 bases spanning the gap. The germline V gene encodes CDR1 SNHLY and CDR2 FYNNEI. The CDR3 has 13 residues. CDR3 residues: CASSEWSNTEAFF. CDR3 DNA: TGTGCCAGCAGTGAATGGTCGAACACTGAAGCTTTCTTT.

This clonotype was detected only a few times. Here the CDR3 DNA reads TGTGCCAGCAGCTTAGCTACAGGTGTGGCAGATACGCAGTATTTT. Protein sequence: CASSLATGVADTQYF. The chain uses TRBV7-9 and TRBJ2-3; tentative D call: TRBD1 (5 bases). Trimming removed 0 bases from V and 4 bases from J, with 11 bases in between. Germline loops: CDR1 SEHNR, CDR2 FQNEAQ (reference sequence). The CDR3 totals 15 residues.

This clonotype was picked up one time. The chain employs TRBV18 and TRBJ2-5, with D perhaps TRBD1 (6 bases). Germline CDR1 KGHSH, CDR2 LQKENI. This CDR3 comprises 15 residues. V lost 0 bases and J 2 bases, leaving 10 bases between the germline ends. The CDR3 DNA sequence: TGTGCCAGCTCACCACCCGGGACAAAACAAGAGACCCAGTACTTC. Protein: CASSPPGTKQETQYF.

V gene TRBV12-3 or TRBV12-4 combines with J gene TRBJ2-1; 7 nucleotides agree with TRBD2. The CDR3 is made up of 14 amino acids. V shed 4 bases, J shed 7 bases, and the junction held 7 bases outside the gene matches. CDR3 sequence reads: CASSSGLNNNEQFF. CDR3 nucleotide sequence: TGTGCCAGCAGTTCGGGACTAAATAATAATGAGCAGTTCTTC.

This clonotype was picked up a small number of times. V and J are TRBV5-5 and TRBJ2-2; a possible D gene is TRBD1 (6 bases). V lost 4 bases, J lost 2 bases, and 12 bases lay in between. The CDR3 is made up of 15 amino acids. CDR1 and CDR2 (germline): SGHKS, YYEKEE (reference sequence). The CDR3 region is CASSVGTLNTGELFF. Here the CDR3 DNA reads TGTGCCAGCAGCGTCGGGACACTAAACACCGGGGAGCTGTTTTTT.

This clonotype was detected a few times. The rearrangement uses TRBV28 and TRBJ2-7; the D gene is possibly TRBD2 (6 bases). The CDR3 has 14 amino acids. Trimming pared 4 bases from V and 3 bases from J, leaving 13 bases between. Germline loops: CDR1 MDHEN, CDR2 SYDVKM. The CDR3: CASSSPGLLYEQYF. The CDR3 DNA reads as TGTGCCAGCAGTTCCCCGGGACTCCTCTACGAGCAGTACTTC.

The chain recombines TRBV28 with TRBJ1-5, with D unresolved. CDR3 length equals 15 residues. Trimming cost V 7 bases and J 2 bases, with 15 bases left between them. CDR1 and CDR2 from the germline V gene are MDHEN and SYDVKM. CDR3 coding DNA: TGTGCCAGCAAAACACAGCAACTACGCAATCAGCCCCAGCATTTT. This translates into CASKTQQLRNQPQHF. The full variable domain, rest sourced from reference TRBV28 and TRBJ1-5, is DVKVTQSSRYLVKRTGEKVFLECVQDMDHENMFWYRQDPGLGLRLIYFSYDVKMKEKGDIPEGYSVSREKKERFSLILESASTNQTSMYLCASKTQQLRNQPQHFGDGTRLSIL.

V and J are TRBV7-9 and TRBJ2-3; no clear D. CDR3 length: 11 residues. V lost 8 bases to trimming and J lost 2 bases, with 5 bases between them. The V gene's germline CDR1 is SEHNR and CDR2 FQNEAQ (reference sequence). The CDR3 DNA reads as TGTGCCAGCGCCCACACAGATACGCAGTATTTT. It specifies CASAHTDTQYF.

The V and J genes are TRBV20-1 and TRBJ2-1; D is unclear. Trimming removed 6 bases at V and 5 bases at J, with 14 bases between. The CDR3 contains 13 residues. Germline V gene sequence: CDR1 DFQATT, CDR2 SNEGSKA (reference sequence). CDR3 in DNA: TGCAGTGCCGTCGACCCGACAAACAATGAGCAGTTCTTC. Translation gives CSAVDPTNNEQFF.

The rearrangement joins TRBV3-1 to TRBJ2-4; no clear D gene. V lost 3 bases and J 1 base, leaving 7 bases between the germline ends. The germline V gene encodes CDR1 LGHDT and CDR2 YNNKEL (reference sequence). This CDR3 spans 14 amino acids. CDR3 sequence reads: CASSQSWAKNIQYF. The CDR3 DNA follows: TGTGCCAGCAGCCAGAGTTGGGCCAAAAACATTCAGTACTTC.

This clonotype occurred many times. The chain joins TRBV4-1 to TRBJ2-1; D possibly uses TRBD1 or TRBD2 (6 bases each). CDR1 is MGHRA, CDR2 YSYEKL, per germline. The CDR3 length is 15 residues. V gave up 1 base and J gave up 0 bases, with 7 bases separating them. CDR3 residues: CASSQGGASYNEQFF. As DNA, the CDR3 is TGCGCCAGCAGCCAAGGGGGGGCCTCCTACAATGAGCAGTTCTTC.

The table lists this clonotype with a few counts. This chain joins TRBV11-1 and TRBJ2-2, with 10 bases that match TRBD2. With V trimmed by 1 base and J by 6 bases, 14 bases remained unmatched. Per the germline V gene, CDR1 is SGHAT and CDR2 is FQDESV (reference sequence). The CDR3 consists of 19 residues. This CDR3 is CASSLDSGLARHPAGELFF. CDR3 in DNA: TGTGCCAGCAGCTTAGACTCGGGACTAGCGCGACACCCGGCCGGGGAGCTGTTTTTT. The full variable domain, its missing parts supplied by reference TRBV11-1 and TRBJ2-2, is EAEVAQSPRYKITEKSQAVAFWCDPISGHATLYWYRQILGQGPELLVQFQDESVVDDSQLPKDRFSAERLKGVDSTLKIQPAELGDSAMYLCASSLDSGLARHPAGELFFGEGSRLTVL.

This chain uses TRBV20-1 with TRBJ2-3; 8 nucleotides agree with TRBD2. V lost 6 bases to trimming and J lost 3 bases; unmatched junction nucleotides: 8. The CDR3 totals 14 residues. Germline CDR1 reads DFQATT; CDR2 reads SNEGSKA (reference sequence). The CDR3 DNA reads as TGCAGTGCGGATATCGGGGGGGCGACAGATACGCAGTATTTT. As protein: CSADIGGATDTQYF.

Only a few counts were recorded for this clonotype. The J gene is TRBJ2-4, the V gene TRBV5-5; TRBD2 aligns across 8 bases. Germline V gives CDR1 SGHKS, CDR2 YYEKEE (reference sequence). This CDR3 comprises 15 residues. The V gene end was trimmed by 2 bases and the J gene end by 2 bases; junction bases not matched to a gene: 3. The CDR3 is CASSLREGPKNIQYF. The CDR3 DNA follows: TGTGCCAGCAGCTTACGGGAGGGCCCCAAAAACATTCAGTACTTC.

The rearrangement links TRBV5-1 to TRBJ2-7; D tentatively fits TRBD1 or TRBD2 (6 bases each). The CDR3 is 15 residues long. The V gene's germline CDR1 is SGHRS and CDR2 YFSETQ. Trimming cost V 0 bases and J 5 bases, with 15 bases left between them. The CDR3 here is CASSLEEGVWNEQYF. The CDR3 coding sequence is TGCGCCAGCAGCTTGGAGGAGGGGGTTTGGAACGAGCAGTACTTC.

Only a few counts were recorded for this clonotype. This chain connects TRBV5-1 to TRBJ2-2, with 9 nucleotides matching TRBD1. Germline V gene lookup returns CDR1 SGHRS and CDR2 YFSETQ. The CDR3 runs to 16 residues. V was pared by 3 bases and J by 6 bases, with 9 bases of the junction left unmatched. CDR3 nucleotides: TGCGCCAGCAGCTGGGACAGGGTCGATGTGGCCGGGGAGCTGTTTTTT. Translating it yields CASSWDRVDVAGELFF.

This clonotype occurred a few times. V is TRBV11-3 and J is TRBJ1-2, with 8 bases that match TRBD1. J gave up 5 bases and V 3 bases, and 11 bases lay outside the gene matches. The germline V gene encodes CDR1 SGHNT and CDR2 YENEEA. The CDR3 is made up of 16 amino acids. CDR3 sequence: CASSLTAGGAGYGYTF. In nucleotides, the CDR3 is TGTGCCAGCAGCTTGACCGCAGGGGGCGCTGGGTATGGCTACACCTTC.

This clonotype was recorded many times. The chain has TRBV5-1 and TRBJ1-1; D gene uncertain. The CDR3 has 13 residues. Trimming pared 0 bases from V and 6 bases from J, leaving 9 bases between. The germline CDR1 and CDR2 sequences are SGHRS and YFSETQ. The CDR3 DNA is TGCGCCAGCAGCTTGGTGGGTGCCGCTGAAGCTTTCTTT. Protein: CASSLVGAAEAFF.

This clonotype turned up a few times. The rearrangement links TRBV5-1 to TRBJ2-1; D gene unclear. Germline V CDR1 and CDR2: SGHRS, YFSETQ. Trimming shortened V by 5 bases and J by 4 bases, and 13 bases separated the two germline ends. The CDR3 sequence is 14 residues long. The CDR3 sequence is CASRSVEGYNEQFF. As DNA, the CDR3 is TGCGCCAGCAGGTCCGTGGAAGGTTACAATGAGCAGTTCTTC. Combining the CDR3 with reference TRBV5-1 and TRBJ2-1 gives the whole variable domain KAGVTQTPRYLIKTRGQQVTLSCSPISGHRSVSWYQQTPGQGLQFLFEYFSETQRNKGNFPGRFSGRQFSNSRSEMNVSTLELGDSALYLCASRSVEGYNEQFFGPGTRLTVL.

The chain couples TRBV11-2 to TRBJ1-5; possible D gene TRBD1, 6 bases. Germline V gene lookup returns CDR1 SGHAT and CDR2 FQNNGV. There are 15 residues in the CDR3. V dropped 0 bases and J dropped 6 bases, with 12 bases sitting between them. In DNA form, the CDR3 reads TGTGCCAGCAGCTTAGAAACAGGGAGGGGTCAGCCCCAGCATTTT. Its protein is CASSLETGRGQPQHF.

The table lists this clonotype with a few counts. The chain has TRBV7-9 and TRBJ2-7; 8 bases agree with TRBD1. The CDR3 runs 16 residues. CDR1 is SEHNR and CDR2 is FQNEAQ in the germline V gene (reference sequence). With 5 bases clipped from V and 1 base from J, the junction kept 10 bases outside the gene matches. CDR3 DNA sequence: TGTGCCAGCAGCGCAGGACTGGGACAGGCTTCCTACGAGCAGTACTTC. The encoded protein is CASSAGLGQASYEQYF. Combining the CDR3 with reference TRBV7-9 and TRBJ2-7 gives the whole variable domain DTGVSQNPRHKITKRGQNVTFRCDPISEHNRLYWYRQTLGQGPEFLTYFQNEAQLEKSRLLSDRFSAERPKGSFSTLEIQRTEQGDSAMYLCASSAGLGQASYEQYFGPGTRLTVT.

This rearrangement joins TRBV4-1 to TRBJ2-3, with TRBD2 matching 9 bases. This CDR3 has 21 amino acids. The germline V gene encodes CDR1 MGHRA and CDR2 YSYEKL. V trimming: 0 bases; J trimming: 4 bases; junction bases outside the gene matches: 20. CDR3 protein: CASSQDPWVAGDGWDADTQYF. CDR3 nucleotides: TGCGCCAGCAGCCAAGATCCTTGGGTAGCGGGAGACGGTTGGGATGCAGATACGCAGTATTTT.

This clonotype was seen a few times. The V and J genes are TRBV12-3 or TRBV12-4 and TRBJ2-1; D remains ambiguous. CDR3 size: 13 residues. The V and J ends lost 5 bases and 3 bases respectively, with 8 bases between them. CDR3 amino acids: CASSDDDYNEQFF. The DNA for the CDR3 is TGTGCCAGCAGTGACGACGACTACAATGAGCAGTTCTTC.